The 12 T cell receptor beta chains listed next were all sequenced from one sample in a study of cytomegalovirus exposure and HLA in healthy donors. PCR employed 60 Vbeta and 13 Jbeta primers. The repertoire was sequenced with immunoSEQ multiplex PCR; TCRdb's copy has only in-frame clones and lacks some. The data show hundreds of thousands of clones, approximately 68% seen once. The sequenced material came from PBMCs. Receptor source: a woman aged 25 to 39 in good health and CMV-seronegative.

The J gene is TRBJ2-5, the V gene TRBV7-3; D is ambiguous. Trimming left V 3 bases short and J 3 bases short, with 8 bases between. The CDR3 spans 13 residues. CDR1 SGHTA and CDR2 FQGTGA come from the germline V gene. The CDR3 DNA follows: TGTGCCAGCAGCTTGAGTCTAGAAGAGACCCAGTACTTC. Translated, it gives CASSLSLEETQYF.

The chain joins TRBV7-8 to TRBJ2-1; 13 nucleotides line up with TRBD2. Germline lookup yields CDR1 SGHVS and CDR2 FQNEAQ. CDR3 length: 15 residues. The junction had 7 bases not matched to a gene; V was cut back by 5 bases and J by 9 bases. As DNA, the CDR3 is TGTGCCAGCAGCCGCCGGACTAGCGGGGGCGGTGAGCAGTTCTTC. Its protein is CASSRRTSGGGEQFF.

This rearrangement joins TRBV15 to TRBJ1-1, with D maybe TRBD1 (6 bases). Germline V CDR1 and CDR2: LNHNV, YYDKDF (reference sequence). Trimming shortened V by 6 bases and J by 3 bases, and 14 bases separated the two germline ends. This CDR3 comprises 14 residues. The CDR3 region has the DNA TGTGCCACCAGAGGGGGGGCTCAGGACACTGAAGCTTTCTTT. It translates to CATRGGAQDTEAFF.

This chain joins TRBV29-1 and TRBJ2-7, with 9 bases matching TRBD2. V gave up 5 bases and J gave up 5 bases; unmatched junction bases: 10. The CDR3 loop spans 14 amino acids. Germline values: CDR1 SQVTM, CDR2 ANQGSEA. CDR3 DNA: TGCAGCGTTCTGGGCGGGAGGGCGATCGACGAGCAGTACTTC. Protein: CSVLGGRAIDEQYF.

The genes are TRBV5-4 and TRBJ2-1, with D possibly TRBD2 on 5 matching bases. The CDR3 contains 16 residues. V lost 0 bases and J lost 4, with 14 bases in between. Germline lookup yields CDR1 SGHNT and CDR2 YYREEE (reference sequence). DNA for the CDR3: TGTGCCAGCAGCTTGGTTGGGCTAGCAGAATACAATGAGCAGTTCTTC. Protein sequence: CASSLVGLAEYNEQFF.

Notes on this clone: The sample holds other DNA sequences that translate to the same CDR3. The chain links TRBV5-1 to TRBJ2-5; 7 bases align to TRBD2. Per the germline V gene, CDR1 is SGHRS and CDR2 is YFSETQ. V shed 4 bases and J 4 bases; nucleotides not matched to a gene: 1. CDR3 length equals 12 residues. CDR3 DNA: TGCGCCAGCAGCCCGGGGGGAGAGACCCAGTACTTC. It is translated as CASSPGGETQYF.

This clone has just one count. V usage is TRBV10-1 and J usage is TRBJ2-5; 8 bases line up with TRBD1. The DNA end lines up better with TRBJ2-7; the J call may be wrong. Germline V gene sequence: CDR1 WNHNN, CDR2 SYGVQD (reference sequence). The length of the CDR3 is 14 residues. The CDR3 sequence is CASSANRGSYEQYF. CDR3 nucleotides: TGCGCCAGCAGTGCCAACAGGGGGTCCTACGAGCAGTACTTC.

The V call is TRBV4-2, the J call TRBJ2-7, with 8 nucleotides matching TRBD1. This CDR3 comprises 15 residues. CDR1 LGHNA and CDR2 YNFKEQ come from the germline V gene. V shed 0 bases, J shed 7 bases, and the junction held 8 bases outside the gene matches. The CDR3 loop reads CASSQEPERQGEQYF. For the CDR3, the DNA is TGTGCCAGCAGCCAAGAGCCCGAGAGACAGGGGGAGCAGTACTTC.

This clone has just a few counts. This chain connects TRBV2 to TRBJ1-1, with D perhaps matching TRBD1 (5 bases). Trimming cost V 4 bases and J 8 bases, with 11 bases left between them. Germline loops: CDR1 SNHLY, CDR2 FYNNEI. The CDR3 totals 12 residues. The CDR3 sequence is CASSAWGEEAFF. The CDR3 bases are TGTGCCAGCAGTGCGTGGGGGGAGGAAGCTTTCTTT.

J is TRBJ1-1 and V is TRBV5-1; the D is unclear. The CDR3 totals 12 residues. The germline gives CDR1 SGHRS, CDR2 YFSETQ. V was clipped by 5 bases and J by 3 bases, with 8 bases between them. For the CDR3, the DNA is TGCGCCAGCAGTTCGAGGGACACTGAAGCTTTCTTT. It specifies CASSSRDTEAFF.

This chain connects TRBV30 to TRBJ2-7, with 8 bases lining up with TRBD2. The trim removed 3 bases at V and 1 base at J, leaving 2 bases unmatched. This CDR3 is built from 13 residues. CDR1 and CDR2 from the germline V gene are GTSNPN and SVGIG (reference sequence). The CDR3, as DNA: TGTGCCTGGAGGGCTAGCGGGTCCTACGAGCAGTACTTC. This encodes CAWRASGSYEQYF.

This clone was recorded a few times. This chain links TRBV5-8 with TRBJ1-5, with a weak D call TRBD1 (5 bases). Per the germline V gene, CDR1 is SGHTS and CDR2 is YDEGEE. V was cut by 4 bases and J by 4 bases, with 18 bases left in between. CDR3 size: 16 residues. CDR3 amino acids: CASSPRPGGTNQPQHF. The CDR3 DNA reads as TGTGCCAGCAGCCCCCGCCCCGGGGGGACGAATCAGCCCCAGCATTTT. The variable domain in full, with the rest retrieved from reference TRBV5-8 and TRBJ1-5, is EAGVTQSPTHLIKTRGQQATLRCSPISGHTSVYWYQQALGLGLQFLLWYDEGEERNRGNFPPRFSGRQFPNYSSELNVNALELEDSALYLCASSPRPGGTNQPQHFGDGTRLSIL.